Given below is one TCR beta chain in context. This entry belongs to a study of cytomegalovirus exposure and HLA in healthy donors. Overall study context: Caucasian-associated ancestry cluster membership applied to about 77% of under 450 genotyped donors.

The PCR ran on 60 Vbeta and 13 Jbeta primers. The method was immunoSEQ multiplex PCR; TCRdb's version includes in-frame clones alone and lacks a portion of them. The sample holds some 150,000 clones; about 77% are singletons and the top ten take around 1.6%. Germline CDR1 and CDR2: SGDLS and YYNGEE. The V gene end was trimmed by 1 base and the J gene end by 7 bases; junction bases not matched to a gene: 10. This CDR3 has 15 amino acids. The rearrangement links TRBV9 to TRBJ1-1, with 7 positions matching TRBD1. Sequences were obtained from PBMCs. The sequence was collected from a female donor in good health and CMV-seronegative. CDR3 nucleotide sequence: TGTGCCAGCAGCGTAATCGGGACAGAGGGGGTTGAAGCTTTCTTT. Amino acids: CASSVIGTEGVEAFF.